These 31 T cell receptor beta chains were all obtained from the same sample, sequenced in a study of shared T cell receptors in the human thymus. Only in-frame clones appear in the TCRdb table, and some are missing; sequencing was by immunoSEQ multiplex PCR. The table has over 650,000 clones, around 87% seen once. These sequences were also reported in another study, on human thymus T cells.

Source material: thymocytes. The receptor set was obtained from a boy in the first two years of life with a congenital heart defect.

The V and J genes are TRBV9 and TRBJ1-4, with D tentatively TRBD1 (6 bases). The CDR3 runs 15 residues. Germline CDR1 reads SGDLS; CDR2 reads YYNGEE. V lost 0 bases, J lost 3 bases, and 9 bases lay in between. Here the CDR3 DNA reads TGTGCCAGCAGCGTAGACAGGGCCCCTAATGAAAAACTGTTTTTT. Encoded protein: CASSVDRAPNEKLFF.

This CDR3 is CASSQDLTLPGELFF. For the CDR3, the DNA is TGTGCCAGCAGCCAAGATCTTACCCTACCGGGGGAGCTGTTTTTT. The J gene is TRBJ2-2, the V gene TRBV14; D unclear. The V end was cut by 0 bases, the J end by 8 bases, with 13 bases between. Germline V gives CDR1 SGHDN, CDR2 FVKESK. The CDR3 has 15 residues.

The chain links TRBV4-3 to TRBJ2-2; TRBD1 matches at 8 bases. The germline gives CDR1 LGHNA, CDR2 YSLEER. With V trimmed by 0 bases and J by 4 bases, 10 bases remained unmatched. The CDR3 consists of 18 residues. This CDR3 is CASSQEKTRGRGTGELFF. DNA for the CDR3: TGCGCCAGCAGCCAAGAGAAAACCAGGGGGCGCGGCACCGGGGAGCTGTTTTTT.

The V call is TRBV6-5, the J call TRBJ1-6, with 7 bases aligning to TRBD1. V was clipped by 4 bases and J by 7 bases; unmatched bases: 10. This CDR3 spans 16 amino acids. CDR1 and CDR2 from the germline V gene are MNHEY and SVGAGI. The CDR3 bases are TGTGCCAGCAGTTGGTCCTGGGGACAGCGAAATTCACCCCTCCACTTT. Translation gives CASSWSWGQRNSPLHF.

The CDR3, as DNA: TGTGCCATCAGTGAGCTCCAGCGGGAGAGTTACGAGCAGTACTTC. This sequence encodes CAISELQRESYEQYF. The J gene is TRBJ2-7, the V gene TRBV10-3, with TRBD2 matching 8 bases. Trimming at V came to 2 bases and at J to 4 bases, leaving 7 bases not matched to a gene. Germline loops: CDR1 ENHRY, CDR2 SYGVKD. The CDR3 length is 15 residues.

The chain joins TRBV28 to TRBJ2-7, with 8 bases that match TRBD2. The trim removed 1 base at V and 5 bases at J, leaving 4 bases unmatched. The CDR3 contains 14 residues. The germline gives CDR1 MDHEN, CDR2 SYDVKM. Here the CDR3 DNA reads TGTGCCAGCAGTTTATTCGGGAGGGCGAACGAGCAGTACTTC. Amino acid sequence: CASSLFGRANEQYF.

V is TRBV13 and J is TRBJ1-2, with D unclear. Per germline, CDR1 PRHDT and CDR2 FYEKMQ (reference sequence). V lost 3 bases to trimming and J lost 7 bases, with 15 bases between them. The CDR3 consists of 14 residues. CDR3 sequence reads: CASSFSSVRGGYTF. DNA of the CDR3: TGTGCCAGCAGCTTTAGTTCGGTCAGAGGTGGCTACACCTTC.

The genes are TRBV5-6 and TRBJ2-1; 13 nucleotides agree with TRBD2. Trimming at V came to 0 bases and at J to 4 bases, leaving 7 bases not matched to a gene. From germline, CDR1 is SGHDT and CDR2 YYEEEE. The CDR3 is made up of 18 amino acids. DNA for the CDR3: TGTGCCAGCAGCTTGGCACTAGCGGGAGGGCCGGGGTACAATGAGCAGTTCTTC. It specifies CASSLALAGGPGYNEQFF. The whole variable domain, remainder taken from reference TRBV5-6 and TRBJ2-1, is DAGVTQSPTHLIKTRGQQVTLRCSPKSGHDTVSWYQQALGQGPQFIFQYYEEEERQRGNFPDRFSGHQFPNYSSELNVNALLLGDSALYLCASSLALAGGPGYNEQFFGPGTRLTVL.

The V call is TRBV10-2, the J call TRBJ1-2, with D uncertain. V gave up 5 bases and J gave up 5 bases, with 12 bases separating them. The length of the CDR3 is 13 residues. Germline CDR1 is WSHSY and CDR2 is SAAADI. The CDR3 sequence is CASSCKPSYGYTF. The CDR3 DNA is TGCGCCAGCAGTTGCAAGCCGAGTTATGGCTACACCTTC.

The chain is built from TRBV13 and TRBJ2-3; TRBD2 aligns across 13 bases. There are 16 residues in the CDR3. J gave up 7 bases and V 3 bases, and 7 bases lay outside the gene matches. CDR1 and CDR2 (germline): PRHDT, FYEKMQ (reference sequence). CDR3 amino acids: CASSFGGLAGLNTQYF. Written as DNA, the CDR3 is TGTGCCAGCAGCTTTGGGGGACTAGCGGGATTGAATACGCAGTATTTT.

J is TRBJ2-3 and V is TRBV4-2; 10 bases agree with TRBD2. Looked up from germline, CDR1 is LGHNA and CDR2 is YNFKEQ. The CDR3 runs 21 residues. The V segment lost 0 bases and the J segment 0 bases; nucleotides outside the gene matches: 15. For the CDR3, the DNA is TGTGCCAGCAGCCAAGATACGTGGTGCGGGGGACTAGCGTATAGCACAGATACGCAGTATTTT. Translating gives CASSQDTWCGGLAYSTDTQYF.

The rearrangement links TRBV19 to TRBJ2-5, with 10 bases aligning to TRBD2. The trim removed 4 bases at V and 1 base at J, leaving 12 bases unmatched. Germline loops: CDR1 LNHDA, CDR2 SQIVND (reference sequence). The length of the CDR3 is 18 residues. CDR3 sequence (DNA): TGTGCCAGTAGTACAGGTCCCGGGACTAGCGAGATCCAAGAGACCCAGTACTTC. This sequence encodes CASSTGPGTSEIQETQYF.

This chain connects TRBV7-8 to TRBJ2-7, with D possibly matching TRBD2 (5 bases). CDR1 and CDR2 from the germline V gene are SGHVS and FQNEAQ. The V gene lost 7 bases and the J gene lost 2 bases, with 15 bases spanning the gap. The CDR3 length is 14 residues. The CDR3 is CASTRTLATYEQYF. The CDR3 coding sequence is TGTGCCAGCACCCGGACCCTAGCAACCTACGAGCAGTACTTC.

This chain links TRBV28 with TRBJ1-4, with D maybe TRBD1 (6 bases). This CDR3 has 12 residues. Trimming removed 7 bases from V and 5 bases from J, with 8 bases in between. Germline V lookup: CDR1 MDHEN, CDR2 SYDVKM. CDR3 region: CASNRVNEKLFF. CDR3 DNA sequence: TGTGCCAGCAACAGGGTAAATGAAAAACTGTTTTTT. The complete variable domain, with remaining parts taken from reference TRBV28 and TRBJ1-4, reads DVKVTQSSRYLVKRTGEKVFLECVQDMDHENMFWYRQDPGLGLRLIYFSYDVKMKEKGDIPEGYSVSREKKERFSLILESASTNQTSMYLCASNRVNEKLFFGSGTQLSVL.

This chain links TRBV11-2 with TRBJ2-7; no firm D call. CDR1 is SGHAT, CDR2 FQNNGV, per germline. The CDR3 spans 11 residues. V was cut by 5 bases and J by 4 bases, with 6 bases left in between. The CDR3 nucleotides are TGTGCCAGCAGCCACTATTACGAGCAGTACTTC. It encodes CASSHYYEQYF.

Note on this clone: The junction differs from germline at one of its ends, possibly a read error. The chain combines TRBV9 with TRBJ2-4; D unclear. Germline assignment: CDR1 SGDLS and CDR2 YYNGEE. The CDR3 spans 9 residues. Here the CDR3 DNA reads TGTGCCAGCAGCGCCCCCCCAAACTTC. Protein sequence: CASSAPPNF. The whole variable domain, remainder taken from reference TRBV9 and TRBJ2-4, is DSGVTQTPKHLITATGQRVTLRCSPRSGDLSVYWYQQSLDQGLQFLIQYYNGEERAKGNILERFSAQQFPDLHSELNLSSLELGDSALYFCASSAPPNFGAGTRLSVL.

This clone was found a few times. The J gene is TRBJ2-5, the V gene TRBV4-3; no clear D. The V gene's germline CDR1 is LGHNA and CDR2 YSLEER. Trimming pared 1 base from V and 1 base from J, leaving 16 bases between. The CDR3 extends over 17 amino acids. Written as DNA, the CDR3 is TGCGCCAGCAGCCAAGTGGTGGGCCCGATCCTCCAAGAGACCCAGTACTTC. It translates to CASSQVVGPILQETQYF.

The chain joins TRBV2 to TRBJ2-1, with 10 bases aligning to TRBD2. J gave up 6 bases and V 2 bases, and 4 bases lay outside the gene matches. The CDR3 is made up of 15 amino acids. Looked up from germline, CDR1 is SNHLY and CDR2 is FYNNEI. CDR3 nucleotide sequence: TGTGCCAGCAGTGAAAGGGTAGCGGGGGGCAATGAGCAGTTCTTC. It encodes CASSERVAGGNEQFF. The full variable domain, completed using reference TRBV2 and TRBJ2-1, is EPEVTQTPSHQVTQMGQEVILRCVPISNHLYFYWYRQILGQKVEFLVSFYNNEISEKSEIFDDQFSVERPDGSNFTLKIRSTKLEDSAMYFCASSERVAGGNEQFFGPGTRLTVL.

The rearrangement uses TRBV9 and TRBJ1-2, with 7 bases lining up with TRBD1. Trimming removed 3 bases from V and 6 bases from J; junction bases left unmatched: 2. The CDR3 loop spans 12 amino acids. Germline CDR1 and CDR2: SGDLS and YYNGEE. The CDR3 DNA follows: TGTGCCAGCAGCGCGGGACAGAATGGCTACACCTTC. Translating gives CASSAGQNGYTF. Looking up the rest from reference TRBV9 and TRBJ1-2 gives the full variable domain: DSGVTQTPKHLITATGQRVTLRCSPRSGDLSVYWYQQSLDQGLQFLIQYYNGEERAKGNILERFSAQQFPDLHSELNLSSLELGDSALYFCASSAGQNGYTFGSGTRLTVV.

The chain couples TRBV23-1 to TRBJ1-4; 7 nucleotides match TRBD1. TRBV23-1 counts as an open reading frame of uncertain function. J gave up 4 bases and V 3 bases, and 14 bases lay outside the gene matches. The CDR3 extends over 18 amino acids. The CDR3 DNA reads TGCGCCAGCAGTCACCAACAGGGGCGGGCGAAAAATAATGAAAAACTGTTTTTT. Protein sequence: CASSHQQGRAKNNEKLFF.

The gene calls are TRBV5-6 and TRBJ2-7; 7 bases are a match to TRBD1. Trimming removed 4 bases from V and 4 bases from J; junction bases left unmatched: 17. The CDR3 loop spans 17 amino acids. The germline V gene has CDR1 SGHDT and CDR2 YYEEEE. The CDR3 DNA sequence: TGTGCCAGCAGCAGATCACGAACCGGGACAGCAACTTACGAGCAGTACTTC. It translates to CASSRSRTGTATYEQYF.

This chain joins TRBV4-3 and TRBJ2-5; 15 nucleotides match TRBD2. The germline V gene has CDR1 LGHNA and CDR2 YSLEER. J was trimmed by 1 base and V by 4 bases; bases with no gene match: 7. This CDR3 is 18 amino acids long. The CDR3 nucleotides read TGCGCCAGCAGCCCCGGGACTAGCGGGAGGAACACCCAAGAGACCCAGTACTTC. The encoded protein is CASSPGTSGRNTQETQYF.

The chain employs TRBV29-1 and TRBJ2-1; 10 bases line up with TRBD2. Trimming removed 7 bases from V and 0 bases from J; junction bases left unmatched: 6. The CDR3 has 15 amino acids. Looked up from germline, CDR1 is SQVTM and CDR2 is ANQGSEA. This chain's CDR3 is CSAPTSGVSYNEQFF. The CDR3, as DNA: TGCAGCGCACCTACTAGCGGGGTCTCCTACAATGAGCAGTTCTTC.

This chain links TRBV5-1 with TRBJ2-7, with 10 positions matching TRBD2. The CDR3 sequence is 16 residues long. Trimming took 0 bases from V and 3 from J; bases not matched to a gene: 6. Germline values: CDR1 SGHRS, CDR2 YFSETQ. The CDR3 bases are TGCGCCAGCAGCTTGGAGGCTAGCGGGGGTAGCTACGAGCAGTACTTC. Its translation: CASSLEASGGSYEQYF. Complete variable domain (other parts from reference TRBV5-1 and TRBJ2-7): KAGVTQTPRYLIKTRGQQVTLSCSPISGHRSVSWYQQTPGQGLQFLFEYFSETQRNKGNFPGRFSGRQFSNSRSEMNVSTLELGDSALYLCASSLEASGGSYEQYFGPGTRLTVT.

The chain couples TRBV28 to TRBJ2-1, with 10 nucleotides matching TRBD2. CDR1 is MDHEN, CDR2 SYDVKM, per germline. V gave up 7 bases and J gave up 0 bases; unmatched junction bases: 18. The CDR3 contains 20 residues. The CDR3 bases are TGTGCCAGCAACTCCCGGGCTAGCGGGAGTCACACGAGCTCCTACAATGAGCAGTTCTTC. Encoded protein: CASNSRASGSHTSSYNEQFF.

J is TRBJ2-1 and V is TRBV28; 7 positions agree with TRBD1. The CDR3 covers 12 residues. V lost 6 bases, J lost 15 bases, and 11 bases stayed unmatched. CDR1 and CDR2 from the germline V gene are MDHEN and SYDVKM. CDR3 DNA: TGTGCCAGCAGACAACAGGGGACGGCGCGGTTCTTC. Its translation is CASRQQGTARFF.

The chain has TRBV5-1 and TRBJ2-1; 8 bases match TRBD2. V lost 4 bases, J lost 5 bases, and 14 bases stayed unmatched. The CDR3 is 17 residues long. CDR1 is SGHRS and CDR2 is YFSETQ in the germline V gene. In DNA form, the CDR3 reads TGCGCCAGCAGCACGGATAGGACGGGACTAGAGGACAATGAGCAGTTCTTC. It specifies CASSTDRTGLEDNEQFF.

Written as DNA, the CDR3 is TGTGCCAGCAGTGTTCTGGCGGGAGTCGACAATGAGCAGTTCTTC. Its translation: CASSVLAGVDNEQFF. This chain links TRBV6-1 with TRBJ2-1; 7 bases fit TRBD2. The CDR3 extends over 15 amino acids. The V gene's germline CDR1 is MNHNS and CDR2 SASEGT. The trim removed 4 bases at V and 5 bases at J, leaving 8 bases unmatched.

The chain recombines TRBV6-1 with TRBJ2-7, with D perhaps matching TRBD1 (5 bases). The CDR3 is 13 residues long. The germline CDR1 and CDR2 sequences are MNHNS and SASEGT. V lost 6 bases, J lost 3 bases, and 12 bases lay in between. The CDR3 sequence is CASSLQVLYEQYF. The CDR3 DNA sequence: TGTGCCAGCAGCTTACAGGTTCTCTACGAGCAGTACTTC.

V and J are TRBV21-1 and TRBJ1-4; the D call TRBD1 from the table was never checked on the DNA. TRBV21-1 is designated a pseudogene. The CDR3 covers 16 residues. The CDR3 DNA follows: TGTGCCAGCAGCTCCTTCCGACAGGGTATTGGTGAAAAACTGTTTTTT. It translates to CASSSFRQGIGEKLFF.

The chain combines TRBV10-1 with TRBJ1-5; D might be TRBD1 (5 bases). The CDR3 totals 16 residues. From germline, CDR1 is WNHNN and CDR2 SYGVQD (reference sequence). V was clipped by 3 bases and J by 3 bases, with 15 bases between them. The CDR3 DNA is TGCGCCAGCAGTGAAGGAGGGGCCCGATTCAATCAGCCCCAGCATTTT. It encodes CASSEGGARFNQPQHF.